These T cell receptor beta chains were read from a single sample in a study of T-cell reconstitution after alpha-beta-depleted transplantation in children. TCRdb re-called the PCR reads through MiXCR, storing one row per CDR3 protein. The top ten clones hold around 5% of a sample with fewer than 1 million distinct CDR3 sequences, 15% to 20% of them seen once. The sample in question was PBMCs, mostly from graft donor cells, obtained 360 days after TCRalphabeta/CD19-depleted stem cell transplant. The source is a male patient between 5 and 17 years old who had a stem cell transplant for acute lymphoblastic leukemia, so the T cells may come from the graft donor. Each CDR3 is given with its conserved first and last residue. D genes are given only for firm matches. Only some rows state a clone size, as once, few, many or a class for expanded clones.

d_call: .
clone_size: few
j_call: TRBJ2-1
v_call: TRBV7-9
cdr3_nt: TGTGCCAGCAGCTTAGAGGACAGTTACTATTACAATGAGCAGTTCTTC
cdr3_aa: CASSLEDSYYYNEQFF

d_call: TRBD2
clone_size: .
j_call: TRBJ2-3
v_call: TRBV10-3
cdr3_nt: TGTGCCATCAGGCGACTAGCGGGAGGCCGGGGAGATACGCAGTATTTT
cdr3_aa: CAIRRLAGGRGDTQYF

d_call: .
clone_size: few
j_call: TRBJ2-4
v_call: TRBV9
cdr3_nt: TGTGCCAGCAGCAATTCCATAAGGAGTCCAACAACAAACATTCAGTACTTC
cdr3_aa: CASSNSIRSPTTNIQYF

d_call: .
clone_size: .
j_call: TRBJ2-2
v_call: TRBV20-1
cdr3_nt: TGCAGTGCTAGAGGGACCACCCGACTCACCGGGGAGCTGTTTTTT
cdr3_aa: CSARGTTRLTGELFF

d_call: .
clone_size: .
j_call: TRBJ2-3
v_call: TRBV7-9
cdr3_nt: TGTGCCAGCGGTGACGCCACAGATACGCAGTATTTT
cdr3_aa: CASGDATDTQYF

d_call: TRBD2
clone_size: .
j_call: TRBJ2-3
v_call: TRBV11-1
cdr3_nt: TGTGCCAGCAGCCCGGGACTAGCGGGCCCCCCTAGCACAGATACGCAGTATTTT
cdr3_aa: CASSPGLAGPPSTDTQYF

d_call: TRBD2
clone_size: .
j_call: TRBJ2-2
v_call: TRBV24-1
cdr3_nt: TGTGCCACCAGTGATTGGAGACTAGCGGGAGGCGGGGAGCTGTTTTTT
cdr3_aa: CATSDWRLAGGGELFF

d_call: TRBD2
clone_size: few
j_call: TRBJ2-7
v_call: TRBV7-8
cdr3_nt: TGTGCCAGCACACGCGTATTGGCGGGAGGCCTCTACGAGCAGTACTTC
cdr3_aa: CASTRVLAGGLYEQYF

d_call: .
clone_size: many
j_call: TRBJ2-1
v_call: TRBV11-2
cdr3_nt: TGTGCCAGCAGCGCCCAGGGGGGCCCCTACAATGAGCAGTTCTTC
cdr3_aa: CASSAQGGPYNEQFF

d_call: TRBD1
clone_size: few
j_call: TRBJ1-3
v_call: TRBV20-1
cdr3_nt: TGCAGTGCCGCCAGGGGGACCGGAAACACCATATATTTT
cdr3_aa: CSAARGTGNTIYF

d_call: .
clone_size: few
j_call: TRBJ1-5
v_call: TRBV6-5
cdr3_nt: TGTGCCAGCAGTTACTCGCAGAATCAGCCCCAGCATTTT
cdr3_aa: CASSYSQNQPQHF